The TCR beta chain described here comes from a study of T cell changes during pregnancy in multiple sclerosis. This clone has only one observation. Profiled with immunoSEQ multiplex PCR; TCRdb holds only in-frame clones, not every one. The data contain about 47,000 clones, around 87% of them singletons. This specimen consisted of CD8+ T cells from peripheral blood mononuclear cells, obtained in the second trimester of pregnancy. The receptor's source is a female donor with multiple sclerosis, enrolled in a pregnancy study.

CDR3 DNA sequence: TGTGCCGCGGCGTGGAGGGGCTCGACAGATACGCAGTATTTT. Protein sequence: CAAAWRGSTDTQYF. The chain recombines TRBV7-9 with TRBJ2-3; weak D call: TRBD2 (6 bases). The germline gives CDR1 SEHNR, CDR2 FQNEAQ (reference sequence). The CDR3 has 14 amino acids. V was cut by 11 bases and J by 3 bases, with 18 bases left in between.